This T cell receptor (beta chain) was obtained from a study of shared clonotypes between healthy human individuals. Study details: A donor's plate count was three for CD4 naive and three for CD4 memory; CD8 naive had two and CD8 memory one. General study findings and limits: It was the non-shared clonotypes that had lower generation probabilities than clonotypes shared by all four donors. Naive CD4 clonotypes overlapped across a handful of donors at about 5%.

Donors were Caucasian adults residing in Nashville, Tennessee, USA. CDR3 length equals 15 residues. Trimming left V 1 base short and J 3 bases short, with 13 bases between. CDR1 and CDR2 from the germline V gene are SGHNT and YENEEA. Profiling relied on immunoSEQ multiplex PCR, and the TCRdb table lists in-frame clones only, not all of them. The profile shows about 2.4 million clones, approximately 93% of them singletons. Note on this clone: Its antigen is unknown.

The sample comprised naive CD4+ T cells from PBMCs. Subset specified: CD45RA+ positively selected. V gene TRBV11-3 combines with J gene TRBJ2-7; D may match TRBD1 or TRBD2 (6 bases each). The clonotype was recovered from a man aged 18-30 years in good health. Some clones in this sample may be carry-over from other donors' samples. The CDR3 spells CASSLASGAGYEQYF. The CDR3 bases are TGTGCCAGCAGCTTAGCCTCGGGGGCTGGCTACGAGCAGTACTTC.